Following are 27 T cell receptor beta chains from one sample sequenced in a study of blood T cell repertoires in COVID-19. Some clones are missing from TCRdb's copy, which holds only in-frame ones; the method was immunoSEQ multiplex PCR. Of some 200,000 clones in the sample, around 85% were seen once. Sequencing was done on a sample of peripheral blood. The receptors were sampled from a woman of 80 years or more with acute or convalescent COVID-19.

The chain couples TRBV6-5 to TRBJ1-3, with 7 bases that match TRBD1. The germline V gene encodes CDR1 MNHEY and CDR2 SVGAGI. J gave up 4 bases and V 6 bases, and 3 bases lay outside the gene matches. The CDR3 loop spans 13 amino acids. The CDR3: CASRPGGGNTIYF. The DNA of the CDR3 is TGTGCCAGCAGGCCAGGGGGAGGAAACACCATATATTTT.

The chain carries TRBV9 and TRBJ2-7; TRBD1 is a possible D gene (5 bases). Germline values: CDR1 SGDLS, CDR2 YYNGEE. This CDR3 region has 13 residues. V lost 0 bases and J lost 6, with 10 bases in between. The CDR3, as DNA: TGTGCCAGCAGCGTAGAGGGGTTCGGCGAGCAGTACTTC. Protein: CASSVEGFGEQYF.

This rearrangement joins TRBV3-1 (or the pseudogene TRBV3-2) to TRBJ1-4; perhaps TRBD1 as D (5 bases). Trimming took off 3 bases at V and 7 bases at J, with 9 bases between the two ends. Looked up from germline, CDR1 is LGHDT and CDR2 is YNNKEL (reference sequence). This CDR3 is 13 amino acids long. Here the CDR3 DNA reads TGTGCCAGCAGCCACCCCCAGGGTGAAAAACTGTTTTTT. It yields the protein CASSHPQGEKLFF.

V usage is TRBV5-1 and J usage is TRBJ2-5; 9 bases are shared with TRBD2. CDR1 is SGHRS, CDR2 YFSETQ, per germline. The CDR3 spans 15 residues. The trim removed 4 bases at V and 2 bases at J, leaving 6 bases unmatched. The CDR3 here is CASSPGLAPQETQYF. The DNA of the CDR3 is TGCGCCAGCAGCCCCGGACTAGCGCCGCAAGAGACCCAGTACTTC.

This chain connects TRBV19 to TRBJ2-7; 11 positions match TRBD1. This CDR3 spans 15 amino acids. Germline lookup yields CDR1 LNHDA and CDR2 SQIVND (reference sequence). V shed 6 bases and J 2 bases; nucleotides not matched to a gene: 6. The CDR3 DNA reads as TGTGCCAGTAGCGTAGGGACAGGGGGAACCTACGAGCAGTACTTC. Its translation: CASSVGTGGTYEQYF.

This rearrangement joins TRBV6-6 to TRBJ2-3; TRBD2 is a possible D gene (5 bases). Trimming left V 5 bases short and J 0 bases short, with 15 bases between. The CDR3 has 16 residues. Looked up from germline, CDR1 is MNHNY and CDR2 is SVGAGI (reference sequence). The CDR3 here is CASSRSSRGSTDTQYF. The CDR3 region has the DNA TGTGCCAGCAGTCGATCTAGCAGAGGTAGCACAGATACGCAGTATTTT.

This chain joins TRBV5-1 and TRBJ1-4; TRBD1 aligns across 9 bases. The CDR3 length is 15 residues. Germline V CDR1 and CDR2: SGHRS, YFSETQ. V gave up 0 bases and J gave up 8 bases; unmatched junction bases: 5. The chain's CDR3 is CASSLAGQGGEKLFF. CDR3 DNA sequence: TGCGCCAGCAGCTTGGCGGGACAGGGAGGGGAAAAACTGTTTTTT.

The chain combines TRBV27 with TRBJ1-2; D is uncertain. V shed 4 bases and J shed 2 bases, with 11 bases lying between them. Germline loops: CDR1 MNHEY, CDR2 SMNVEV (reference sequence). The CDR3 sequence is 14 residues long. The CDR3 is CASSSRHANYGYTF. The DNA for the CDR3 is TGTGCCAGCAGTTCCCGACACGCAAACTATGGCTACACCTTC.

A single count supports this clone. V usage is TRBV9 and J usage is TRBJ2-3; D perhaps matches TRBD2 (6 bases). CDR1 and CDR2 (germline): SGDLS, YYNGEE. V lost 7 bases and J lost 2, with 17 bases in between. The CDR3 contains 15 residues. The CDR3 bases are TGTGCCAGCGCGCCCGCCAGCGGGCTCACAGATACGCAGTATTTT. It yields the protein CASAPASGLTDTQYF.

This clone was seen a single time. The chain employs TRBV30 and TRBJ1-1; unclear D gene. V was cut by 2 bases and J by 11 bases, with 15 bases left in between. Germline lookup yields CDR1 GTSNPN and CDR2 SVGIG (reference sequence). This CDR3 contains 12 residues. The CDR3 bases are TGTGCCTGGAGTTCGCCAGGCCTTAGGGCTTTCTTT. Its translation is CAWSSPGLRAFF.

The V gene is TRBV30, the J gene TRBJ1-3; a possible D gene is TRBD1 (5 bases). Germline lookup yields CDR1 GTSNPN and CDR2 SVGIG (reference sequence). The CDR3 sequence is 13 residues long. V was clipped by 3 bases and J by 9 bases, with 15 bases between them. The CDR3 DNA is TGTGCCTGGAGCCAACCCCAGGGAGGCACCATATATTTT. It encodes CAWSQPQGGTIYF.

This clone was seen only once. The chain couples TRBV5-1 to TRBJ2-5, with D uncertain. V gave up 5 bases and J gave up 3 bases, with 11 bases separating them. The CDR3 is 13 residues long. Germline CDR1 is SGHRS and CDR2 is YFSETQ. Here the CDR3 DNA reads TGCGCCAGCAGAACCGACACGAAAGAGACCCAGTACTTC. Translated, it gives CASRTDTKETQYF.

This clone was seen a handful of times. The chain joins TRBV27 to TRBJ2-7; TRBD1 matches at 10 bases. Germline trimming cut 6 bases from V and 6 bases from J; bases unmatched to any gene: 8. The CDR3 spans 14 residues. Germline loops: CDR1 MNHEY, CDR2 SMNVEV (reference sequence). In nucleotides, the CDR3 is TGTGCCAGCAGGCGACAGGGGGCGGGCGGCGAGCAGTACTTC. Translation: CASRRQGAGGEQYF.

The chain is built from TRBV5-1 and TRBJ2-7; D possibly corresponds to TRBD2 (6 bases). V was shortened by 2 bases and J by 0 bases, with 12 bases between the two germline ends. Germline V lookup: CDR1 SGHRS, CDR2 YFSETQ. CDR3 length: 15 residues. The CDR3 bases are TGCGCCAGCAGCTTAGTGGGGGGTAGCTCCTACGAGCAGTACTTC. Protein product: CASSLVGGSSYEQYF.

The V and J genes are TRBV6-1 and TRBJ1-2, with 8 positions matching TRBD1. The junction had 5 bases not matched to a gene; V was cut back by 2 bases and J by 6 bases. This CDR3 region has 14 residues. In germline, CDR1 is MNHNS, CDR2 SASEGT. CDR3 residues: CASSETGTGDGYTF. The CDR3 coding sequence is TGTGCCAGCAGTGAAACCGGGACAGGCGATGGCTACACCTTC.

The gene calls are TRBV3-1 (or the pseudogene TRBV3-2) and TRBJ1-3, with D tentatively TRBD1 (6 bases). V dropped 2 bases and J dropped 4 bases, with 12 bases sitting between them. The length of the CDR3 is 15 residues. The germline CDR1 and CDR2 sequences are LGHDT and YNNKEL (reference sequence). The CDR3 DNA is TGTGCCAGCAGCCAATTTACAGGGCTGGGAAACACCATATATTTT. Translating it yields CASSQFTGLGNTIYF.

The J gene is TRBJ2-7, the V gene TRBV13; 7 bases match TRBD1. V dropped 5 bases and J dropped 1; count of bases not matched to a gene: 11. The CDR3 is 16 amino acids. Looked up from germline, CDR1 is PRHDT and CDR2 is FYEKMQ (reference sequence). The CDR3 here is CASSPSLRGYSYEQYF. The CDR3 nucleotides are TGTGCCAGCAGCCCGAGCCTCAGGGGGTATTCCTACGAGCAGTACTTC.

This clone was recorded only once. This chain connects TRBV19 to TRBJ2-3, with 9 nucleotides matching TRBD1. The germline CDR1 and CDR2 sequences are LNHDA and SQIVND (reference sequence). Unmatched junction bases numbered 7, after V lost 4 bases and J lost 2 bases. This CDR3 region has 16 residues. The CDR3 spells CASSTLRDRATDTQYF. CDR3 coding DNA: TGTGCCAGTAGTACCCTCCGGGACAGGGCCACAGATACGCAGTATTTT.

V gene TRBV7-8 combines with J gene TRBJ1-5; possibly TRBD1 for D (5 bases). The CDR3 is 15 residues long. V shed 5 bases and J shed 2 bases, with 13 bases lying between them. Per the germline V gene, CDR1 is SGHVS and CDR2 is FQNEAQ. CDR3 sequence: CASSLSRVGNQPQHF. The CDR3 coding sequence is TGTGCCAGCAGCCTCTCCAGGGTTGGCAATCAGCCCCAGCATTTT.

The chain combines TRBV10-1 with TRBJ2-7; D may be TRBD1 (5 bases). Trimming stripped 8 bases from V and 2 bases from J, with 10 bases between. Germline CDR1 WNHNN, CDR2 SYGVQD (reference sequence). This CDR3 comprises 12 residues. In DNA, the CDR3 is TGCGCCAGCCCCCCGGACACCTACGAGCAGTACTTC. Translated, it gives CASPPDTYEQYF.

The CDR3 DNA is TGTGCCACCAGTGAAGGGGACACCCAACGCACAGATACGCAGTATTTT. Encoded protein: CATSEGDTQRTDTQYF. J is TRBJ2-3 and V is TRBV24-1, with D possibly matching TRBD1 (6 bases). V was pared by 4 bases and J by 1 base, with 14 bases between. The germline V gene encodes CDR1 KGHDR and CDR2 SFDVKD. The CDR3 is 16 amino acids.

This rearrangement joins TRBV3-1 (or the pseudogene TRBV3-2) to TRBJ2-3; tentative D call: TRBD2 (5 bases). The CDR3 contains 13 residues. Germline CDR1 reads LGHDT; CDR2 reads YNNKEL (reference sequence). V was trimmed by 0 bases and J by 10 bases, leaving 11 bases between them. The DNA of the CDR3 is TGTGCCAGCAGCCAAGATCCGGGGTCGTCGCAGTATTTT. It translates to CASSQDPGSSQYF.

The J gene is TRBJ2-7, the V gene TRBV3-1 (or the pseudogene TRBV3-2); 11 positions match TRBD1. Germline lookup yields CDR1 LGHDT and CDR2 YNNKEL (reference sequence). The CDR3 runs to 18 residues. V shed 4 bases, J shed 6 bases, and the junction held 17 bases outside the gene matches. The CDR3 nucleotides read TGTGCCAGCAGCCCCAGAGGGCCCGGGACAGGGGGGCCGATCGAGCAGTACTTC. Its translation: CASSPRGPGTGGPIEQYF.

This CDR3 is CATSVVSRTNTGELFF. The DNA for the CDR3 is TGTGCCACCAGTGTAGTCTCGCGGACGAACACCGGGGAGCTGTTTTTT. The J gene is TRBJ2-2, the V gene TRBV24-1; D gene unclear. Trimming removed 5 bases at V and 0 bases at J, with 12 bases between. The CDR3 is 16 amino acids. In germline, CDR1 is KGHDR, CDR2 SFDVKD.

The chain recombines TRBV10-3 with TRBJ1-5; D gene uncertain. The CDR3 length is 15 residues. V lost 0 bases to trimming and J lost 3 bases, with 9 bases between them. The germline gives CDR1 ENHRY, CDR2 SYGVKD. The DNA of the CDR3 is TGTGCCATCAGTGAGTCTGAGACATTCAATCAGCCCCAGCATTTT. It translates to CAISESETFNQPQHF.

This chain connects TRBV7-9 to TRBJ1-4; no reliable D call. CDR1 and CDR2 (germline): SEHNR, FQNEAQ (reference sequence). The CDR3 is made up of 18 amino acids. V was trimmed by 0 bases and J by 3 bases, leaving 17 bases between them. The CDR3 nucleotides are TGTGCCAGCAGCTTAGCTGGGAGGCTGACTTCGTCTAATGAAAAACTGTTTTTT. Its protein is CASSLAGRLTSSNEKLFF.

J is TRBJ2-1 and V is TRBV7-9, with a weak D call TRBD2 (5 bases). This CDR3 is 11 amino acids long. Per the germline V gene, CDR1 is SEHNR and CDR2 is FQNEAQ (reference sequence). The V gene lost 3 bases and the J gene lost 9 bases, with 6 bases spanning the gap. The CDR3 DNA follows: TGTGCCAGCAGCTTGACTACTGAGCAGTTCTTC. This codes for CASSLTTEQFF.